In this sample, the clone carrying this TCR beta chain turned up a few times. This specimen comes from a study of quantifying T cell responses using KT2 cells. Turning to the study itself: TCR alpha and beta constant-region primers primed reverse transcription of RNA.

This CDR3 has 14 residues. V lost 3 bases to trimming and J lost 0 bases, with 6 bases between them. Germline V gene sequence: CDR1 SNHLY, CDR2 FYNNEI. Each cDNA got a UMI-containing oligo ligated at its 3' end. First-round PCR used around 4 cycles and beta primers RC1.1 and RC1.2 covering TRBC1 and TRBC2. From the second PCR onward, TCR alpha and beta chains were processed separately. TCRdb re-analysed the UMI-ligation and nested PCR reads in MiXCR, keeping a single row per CDR3 protein. This table has around 44,000 distinct CDR3 sequences, about 17% appearing once. KT2, a clone with a known TCR, was spiked into unfractionated PBMC. A range of KT2-to-PBMC ratios was made using fixed PBMC numbers.

The sequencing input was PBMCs spiked with cells of the T cell clone KT2. The chain links TRBV2 to TRBJ2-4; D uncertain. The source is a human donor. DNA of the CDR3: TGTGCCAGCAGTGAGCTGGTAGCCAAAAACATTCAGTACTTC. Translated: CASSELVAKNIQYF.